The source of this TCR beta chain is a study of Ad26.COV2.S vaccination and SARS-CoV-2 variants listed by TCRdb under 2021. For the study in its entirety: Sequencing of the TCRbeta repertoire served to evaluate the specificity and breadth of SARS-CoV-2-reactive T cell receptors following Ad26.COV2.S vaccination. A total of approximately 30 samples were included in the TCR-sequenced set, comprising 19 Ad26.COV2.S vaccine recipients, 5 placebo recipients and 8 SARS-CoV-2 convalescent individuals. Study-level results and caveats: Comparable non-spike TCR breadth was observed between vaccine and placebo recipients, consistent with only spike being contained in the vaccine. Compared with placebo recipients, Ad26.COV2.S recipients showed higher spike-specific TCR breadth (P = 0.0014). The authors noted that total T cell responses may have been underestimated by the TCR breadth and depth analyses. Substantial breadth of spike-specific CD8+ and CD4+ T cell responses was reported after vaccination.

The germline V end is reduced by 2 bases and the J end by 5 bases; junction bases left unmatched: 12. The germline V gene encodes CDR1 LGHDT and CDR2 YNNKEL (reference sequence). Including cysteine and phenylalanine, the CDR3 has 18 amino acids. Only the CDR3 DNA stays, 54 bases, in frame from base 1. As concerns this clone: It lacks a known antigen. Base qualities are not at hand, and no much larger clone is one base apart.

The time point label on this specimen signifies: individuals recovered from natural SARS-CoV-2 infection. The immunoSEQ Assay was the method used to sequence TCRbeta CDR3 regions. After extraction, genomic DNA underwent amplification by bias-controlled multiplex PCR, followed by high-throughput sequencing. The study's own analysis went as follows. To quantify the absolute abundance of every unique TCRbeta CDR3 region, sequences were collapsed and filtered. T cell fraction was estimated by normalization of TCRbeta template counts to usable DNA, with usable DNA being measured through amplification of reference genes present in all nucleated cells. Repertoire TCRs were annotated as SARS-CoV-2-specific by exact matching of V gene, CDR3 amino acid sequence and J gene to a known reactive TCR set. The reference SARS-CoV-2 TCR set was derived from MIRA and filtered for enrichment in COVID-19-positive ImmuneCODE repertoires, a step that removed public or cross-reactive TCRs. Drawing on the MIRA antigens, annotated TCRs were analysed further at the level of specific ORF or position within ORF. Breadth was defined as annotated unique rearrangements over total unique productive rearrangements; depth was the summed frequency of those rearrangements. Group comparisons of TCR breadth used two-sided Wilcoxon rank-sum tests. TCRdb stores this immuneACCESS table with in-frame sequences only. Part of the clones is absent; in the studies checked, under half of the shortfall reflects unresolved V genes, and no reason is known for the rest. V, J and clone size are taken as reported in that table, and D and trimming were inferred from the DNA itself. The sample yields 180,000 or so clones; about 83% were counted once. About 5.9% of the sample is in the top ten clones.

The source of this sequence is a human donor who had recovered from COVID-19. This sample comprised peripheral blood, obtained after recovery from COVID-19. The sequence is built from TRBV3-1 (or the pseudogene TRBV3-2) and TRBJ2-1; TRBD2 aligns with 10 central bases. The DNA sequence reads TGTGCCAGCAGCCAACTCGCTCTTCTAGCGGGAGTGGACAATGAGCAGTTCTTC. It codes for CASSQLALLAGVDNEQFF.